These 8 T cell receptor beta chains were all obtained from the same sample, sequenced in a study of response to subunit inactivated influenza vaccine. TCRdb re-derived calls from the RT-PCR reads in MiXCR, one entry per CDR3 protein. The profile shows some 640,000 distinct CDR3 sequences, about 15% of them singletons. This material consisted of PBMCs from blood, taken 14 to 15 days before vaccination. These receptor sequences come from a man aged 50 or older who received an inactivated influenza vaccine.

This clonotype was picked up a small number of times. The rearrangement uses TRBV20-1 and TRBJ1-2; D unresolved. The CDR3 is 13 residues long. CDR1 and CDR2 from the germline V gene are DFQATT and SNEGSKA (reference sequence). The V gene lost 0 bases and the J gene lost 11 bases, with 16 bases spanning the gap. DNA of the CDR3: TGCAGTGCTAGAGACCTCGCCGGCAGGTATTACACCTTC. Its translation: CSARDLAGRYYTF.

This chain connects TRBV10-3 to TRBJ2-5; D is undetermined. CDR3 length equals 11 residues. The germline gives CDR1 ENHRY, CDR2 SYGVKD. Trimming left V 4 bases short and J 5 bases short, with 5 bases between. CDR3 amino acids: CAISVGETQYF. The CDR3 nucleotides read TGTGCCATCAGTGTAGGGGAGACCCAGTACTTC.

This clonotype was observed a handful of times. DNA of the CDR3: TGTGCCAGCAGCCAAGAAGGACCCCCGTATACTGAAGCTTTCTTT. Residues: CASSQEGPPYTEAFF. This chain links TRBV3-1 with TRBJ1-1, with D unresolved. Germline V CDR1 and CDR2: LGHDT, YNNKEL (reference sequence). The germline V and J ends were trimmed by 0 bases and 5 bases, with 13 bases remaining between them. This CDR3 contains 15 residues.

The J gene is TRBJ2-7, the V gene TRBV7-8, with 9 bases that match TRBD1. The ends lost 5 bases at V and 0 bases at J; junction bases unmatched: 5. The length of the CDR3 is 15 residues. Germline CDR1 is SGHVS and CDR2 is FQNEAQ. Written as DNA, the CDR3 is TGTGCCAGCAGCCGACAGGGGGGTATCTCCTACGAGCAGTACTTC. As protein: CASSRQGGISYEQYF. Together with reference TRBV7-8 and TRBJ2-7, the CDR3 gives the full variable domain: GAGVSQSPRYKVAKRGQDVALRCDPISGHVSLFWYQQALGQGPEFLTYFQNEAQLDKSGLPSDRFFAERPEGSVSTLKIQRTQQEDSAVYLCASSRQGGISYEQYFGPGTRLTVT.

This clonotype came up many times. V is TRBV29-1 and J is TRBJ2-2, with a tentative D call TRBD2 (6 bases). The germline V gene has CDR1 SQVTM and CDR2 ANQGSEA. The V and J ends lost 3 bases and 1 base respectively, with 15 bases between them. CDR3 length: 16 residues. The CDR3 here is CSVEVRSAGNTGELFF. CDR3 DNA: TGCAGCGTTGAGGTGCGCTCAGCGGGGAACACCGGGGAGCTGTTTTTT.

The chain recombines TRBV11-2 with TRBJ2-2, with D possibly matching TRBD2 (6 bases). Trimming took off 2 bases at V and 1 base at J, with 11 bases between the two ends. This CDR3 spans 16 amino acids. The V gene's germline CDR1 is SGHAT and CDR2 FQNNGV. The DNA for the CDR3 is TGTGCCAGCAGCTTAACTCTGGGGGGGAACACCGGGGAGCTGTTTTTT. Amino acid sequence: CASSLTLGGNTGELFF.

The rearrangement joins TRBV5-1 to TRBJ1-2; possible D gene TRBD1, 5 bases. CDR3 length: 12 amino acids. With 4 bases removed from V and 7 bases from J, the gap between germline ends came to 11 bases. Germline V gene data show CDR1 as SGHRS and CDR2 as YFSETQ. The CDR3 DNA reads as TGCGCCAGCAGCCCGATGGGGGGTGGCTACACCTTC. Its translation: CASSPMGGGYTF. Supplemented by reference TRBV5-1 and TRBJ1-2, the full variable domain reads KAGVTQTPRYLIKTRGQQVTLSCSPISGHRSVSWYQQTPGQGLQFLFEYFSETQRNKGNFPGRFSGRQFSNSRSEMNVSTLELGDSALYLCASSPMGGGYTFGSGTRLTVV.

This chain connects TRBV7-9 to TRBJ2-3; the D call may be TRBD1 or TRBD2 (5 bases each). Trimming took off 7 bases at V and 9 bases at J, with 20 bases between the two ends. This CDR3 contains 14 residues. Germline V CDR1 and CDR2: SEHNR, FQNEAQ (reference sequence). CDR3 sequence reads: CASNRDGGFDTQYF. The CDR3 coding sequence is TGTGCCAGCAACCGGGACGGAGGCTTCGACACGCAGTATTTT.